The present T cell receptor (beta chain) was sequenced within a study of blood T cells in healthy people across ages (dated by TCRdb to 2013 to 2016). General notes on the study: In model experiments, template switching captured about one uniquely barcoded TCR beta cDNA molecule for every two T cells. Two additional independent replicas of 1 million unique cDNA reads from the same blood draw were analyzed for two donors (one aged 18 to 30 and one aged 80 or older). To avoid experimental bias, donors of different ages were spread randomly across the sequencing lanes. To track age-related changes in TCR beta repertoire diversity, the study relied on deep sequencing normalized with unique cDNA molecular identifiers. Four age groups were formed from the donors: young (average about 16 years), middle-aged (just under 40), aged (about 62) and long-lived (about 80). The paper's findings and limits, for the study overall: Estimates of total diversity from one million sequenced T cells were regarded as lower bounds and underestimates. The CMV infection status of donors was not known, potentially confounding age-related changes in expanded clonotypes. Observed TCR beta diversity per million T cells fell roughly linearly with age, and a significant reduction was already apparent by age around 40. The percentage of naive T cells measured by flow cytometry correlated strongly with observed TCR beta diversity. Compared with the aged group, the long-lived group had more naive CD4+ T cells, fewer expanded clones and increased TCR diversity, a pattern suggesting age selection. Conclusive comparison of naive and antigen-experienced compartments was prevented by the profiling of bulk unsorted PBMCs.

The table lists this clonotype with a count of one. Its antigen is currently not known. No qualities accompany the bases; no much larger clone lies one base away. The donors were roughly 39 Caucasian individuals from Russia, aged 6 to 90 years, who were systemically healthy. About 9.6 milliliters of peripheral blood were collected from each donor into EDTA-treated Vacutainer tubes. Ficoll-Paque density-gradient centrifugation was used to isolate PBMCs, with at least 6.5 million per sample. Trizol reagent was used to extract total RNA from the PBMCs, yielding at least 5 micrograms per sample. Naive CD45RAhigh/CD27high T cell percentages were measured by flow cytometry on a PBMC aliquot from every donor. Taken from the germline V gene, the CDR1 and CDR2 loops are SGHRS and YFSETQ. The CDR3 runs 15 residues from the cysteine to the phenylalanine. The read is trimmed to its CDR3 DNA, 45 bases read in frame from base 1.

Library prep was done by 5' RACE. The second PCR ran for about 6 to 11 cycles and used a J-beta primer mix along with a sample-barcoded 5' primer. A template-switch 5' adaptor carrying 12 random nucleotides introduced a unique molecular identifier onto each TCR beta cDNA molecule. Each sample yielded at least 2.5 million CDR3-containing paired-end reads. First-strand cDNA was synthesized from all RNA with the Mint cDNA synthesis kit, primed by a TRBC-specific oligonucleotide. All cDNA was treated with uracil-DNA glycosylase and then went through a first 18-cycle PCR with the universal primers M1SS and BC2_uni_R. The original pipeline was this. Each sample was normalized by randomly selecting 1 million high-quality reads, each carrying a distinct molecular identifier. Instead of being binned into consensus sequences, reads with shared molecular identifiers were discarded. MiTCR, set to a Q25 quality threshold and the strictest error-elimination algorithm, was used for CDR3 identification, clonotype clustering and error correction. A nonparametric unseen species model with Euler transformation was used to estimate a lower bound on total TCR beta diversity. The public reads were reanalyzed by TCRdb: fastp trimming at Q25, MiXCR alignment, in-frame beta chains only. Rows are combined by CDR3 protein, so each entry shows the most common genes and DNA. It is TCRdb's table, rather than the study itself, that gives the V and J calls and clone size. The sample table records some 1,800,000 distinct CDR3 sequences; about two fifths of these occur just once. Under 30% of the sample is taken by the ten largest.

Sequenced material: blood. The chain couples TRBV5-1 to TRBJ2-4; 7 central bases correspond to TRBD1. TRBJ2-7 explains the end of the DNA better; the J call may be wrong. The sequence was obtained from a human donor in good health. The DNA sequence is TGCGCCAGCAGCTTCGGGACAGAAAGAGCCTACGAGCAGTACTTC. Its product reads: CASSFGTERAYEQYF.